The next 17 T cell receptor beta chains were all read from a single sample in a study of blood T cell repertoires in COVID-19. Here immunoSEQ multiplex PCR was the method, and the copy in TCRdb shows in-frame clones only, minus some. Of fewer than 90,000 clones detected, over 70% appear once; the ten largest clones hold 11%. Sequenced: peripheral blood. The receptors were gathered from a man in his fifties or sixties with acute or convalescent COVID-19.

The CDR3 nucleotides read TGTGCCAGCAGCCAAGGACAGGGGGGTTCACCCCTCCACTTT. Protein: CASSQGQGGSPLHF. The V call is TRBV4-2, the J call TRBJ1-6; 9 positions agree with TRBD1. Germline assignment: CDR1 LGHNA and CDR2 YNFKEQ. The CDR3 covers 14 residues. Trimming removed 1 base from V and 9 bases from J; junction bases left unmatched: 1.

The chain links TRBV3-1 (or the pseudogene TRBV3-2) to TRBJ2-1; perhaps TRBD2 as D (5 bases). CDR3 length: 16 residues. CDR1 LGHDT and CDR2 YNNKEL come from the germline V gene (reference sequence). V lost 2 bases to trimming and J lost 0 bases, with 11 bases between them. The CDR3 protein is CASSQLRVSSYNEQFF. DNA of the CDR3: TGTGCCAGCAGCCAACTGCGGGTCTCCTCCTACAATGAGCAGTTCTTC.

The chain uses TRBV11-1 and TRBJ2-3, with 8 nucleotides matching TRBD1. The length of the CDR3 is 16 residues. CDR1 is SGHAT and CDR2 is FQDESV in the germline V gene (reference sequence). Trimming took 6 bases from V and 1 from J; bases not matched to a gene: 9. The CDR3 loop reads CASRLRGRGGTDTQYF. In DNA, the CDR3 is TGTGCCAGCAGGCTCAGGGGGCGCGGGGGCACAGATACGCAGTATTTT.

The V and J genes are TRBV18 and TRBJ2-1; 9 bases align to TRBD1. The V segment lost 3 bases and the J segment 7 bases; nucleotides outside the gene matches: 7. The V gene's germline CDR1 is KGHSH and CDR2 LQKENI. The CDR3 contains 15 residues. The CDR3 DNA sequence: TGTGCCAGCTCACCCCTCGGACAGGGGAATAATGAGCAGTTCTTC. This translates into CASSPLGQGNNEQFF.

The CDR3 sequence is CASSLRVGSGTEAFF. The CDR3 DNA reads as TGTGCCAGCAGCTTAAGAGTGGGGAGTGGCACTGAAGCTTTCTTT. This sequence joins TRBV7-2 and TRBJ1-1; no clear D gene. The V end was cut by 2 bases, the J end by 4 bases, with 14 bases between. This CDR3 has 15 residues. Germline assignment: CDR1 SGHTA and CDR2 FQGNSA.

V usage is TRBV6-5 and J usage is TRBJ1-6; the match to TRBD1 covers 8 bases. The V and J ends lost 2 bases and 5 bases, in that order; junction bases with no gene match: 5. CDR1 is MNHEY and CDR2 is SVGAGI in the germline V gene. This CDR3 comprises 16 residues. This CDR3 is CASSYLQGGDNSPLHF. CDR3 bases: TGTGCCAGCAGTTACCTACAGGGGGGGGATAATTCACCCCTCCACTTT.

The chain links TRBV6-2 or TRBV6-3 to TRBJ2-7; 9 nucleotides align to TRBD1. The CDR3 is 17 amino acids. Trimming took 4 bases from V and 2 from J; bases not matched to a gene: 12. Germline V gene lookup returns CDR1 MNHEY and CDR2 SVGEGT. This chain's CDR3 is CASSSPGQGRNTYEQYF. DNA for the CDR3: TGTGCCAGCAGTTCCCCCGGACAGGGGAGGAACACCTACGAGCAGTACTTC.

This chain connects TRBV20-1 to TRBJ2-1; TRBD2 matches at 9 bases. The CDR3 has 14 amino acids. The junction had 4 bases not matched to a gene; V was cut back by 3 bases and J by 4 bases. Per germline, CDR1 DFQATT and CDR2 SNEGSKA (reference sequence). CDR3 sequence reads: CSASFAGGYNEQFF. The CDR3 bases are TGCAGTGCTAGTTTTGCGGGAGGGTACAATGAGCAGTTCTTC.

The V and J genes are TRBV4-2 and TRBJ1-2; D is unclear. The CDR3 is 17 amino acids. The V gene lost 1 base and the J gene lost 1 base, with 16 bases spanning the gap. Germline V CDR1 and CDR2: LGHNA, YNFKEQ. The CDR3 DNA is TGTGCCAGCAGCCAAGGCCCAGGAGGGAGTTATAACTATGGCTACACCTTC. This gives the protein CASSQGPGGSYNYGYTF.

This clone was counted once. The chain employs TRBV7-8 and TRBJ1-1; a possible D gene is TRBD1 (5 bases). The CDR3 is 19 amino acids. Germline-derived CDR1 and CDR2 are SGHVS and FQNEAQ. V was cut by 3 bases and J by 1 base, with 24 bases left in between. CDR3 DNA: TGTGCCAGCAGCTTGCGATCGGCCTTACCTCGCGGGGGGAACACTGAAGCTTTCTTT. Its protein is CASSLRSALPRGGNTEAFF.

The V gene is TRBV20-1, the J gene TRBJ2-1, with D unclear. The CDR3 contains 11 residues. Germline assignment: CDR1 DFQATT and CDR2 SNEGSKA (reference sequence). V was cut by 0 bases and J by 10 bases, with 7 bases left in between. In DNA form, the CDR3 reads TGCAGTGCTAGAGATACGCAGGAGCAGTTCTTC. As protein: CSARDTQEQFF.

This rearrangement joins TRBV18 to TRBJ1-1; 7 bases fit TRBD1. CDR3 size: 14 residues. Losses at the gene ends were 5 bases for V and 1 base for J; bases not matched to a gene: 4. Germline V gives CDR1 KGHSH, CDR2 LQKENI. The CDR3 reads CASSSQGGNTEAFF. CDR3 sequence (DNA): TGTGCCAGCTCATCTCAGGGGGGGAACACTGAAGCTTTCTTT. Full variable domain (missing parts from reference TRBV18 and TRBJ1-1): NAGVMQNPRHLVRRRGQEARLRCSPMKGHSHVYWYRQLPEEGLKFMVYLQKENIIDESGMPKERFSAEFPKEGPSILRIQQVVRGDSAAYFCASSSQGGNTEAFFGQGTRLTVV.

The chain is built from TRBV18 and TRBJ1-5; D gene unclear. V was cut by 6 bases and J by 0 bases, with 12 bases left in between. Germline CDR1 is KGHSH and CDR2 is LQKENI. The CDR3 is 15 residues long. Here the CDR3 DNA reads TGTGCCAGCTCCATCGACATCAATAGCAATCAGCCCCAGCATTTT. This translates into CASSIDINSNQPQHF.

J is TRBJ1-2 and V is TRBV5-6; no definite D call. Per the germline V gene, CDR1 is SGHDT and CDR2 is YYEEEE. CDR3 size: 17 residues. Trimming removed 4 bases from V and 4 bases from J, with 23 bases in between. The CDR3 DNA reads as TGTGCCAGCAGCCCTTCGACGTGGCAGTTAGGGAGCTATGGCTACACCTTC. Amino acids: CASSPSTWQLGSYGYTF.

V gene TRBV18 combines with J gene TRBJ2-5; 9 bases are shared with TRBD1. There are 18 residues in the CDR3. Germline lookup yields CDR1 KGHSH and CDR2 LQKENI. Germline trimming cut 2 bases from V and 7 bases from J; bases unmatched to any gene: 17. Written as DNA, the CDR3 is TGTGCCAGCTCACCAATGATACCGGGACAGGGATTGGTTGGGACCCAGTACTTC. This codes for CASSPMIPGQGLVGTQYF.

In nucleotides, the CDR3 is TGTGCCAGCAGCGGGCGGGCGGGGAACTCTGGAAACACCATATATTTT. It yields the protein CASSGRAGNSGNTIYF. The rearrangement uses TRBV5-8 and TRBJ1-3, with D hard to call. The CDR3 spans 16 residues. Trimming left V 4 bases short and J 0 bases short, with 14 bases between. CDR1 is SGHTS, CDR2 YDEGEE, per germline.

The rearrangement joins TRBV30 to TRBJ1-6; D gene uncertain. V dropped 1 base and J dropped 7 bases, with 8 bases sitting between them. Germline V lookup: CDR1 GTSNPN, CDR2 SVGIG (reference sequence). The CDR3 has 13 residues. The CDR3 loop reads CAWSDKENSPLHF. The CDR3, as DNA: TGTGCCTGGAGTGACAAGGAGAATTCACCCCTCCACTTT.